These T cell receptor beta chains were read from a single sample in a study of technical replicates of blood from several donors. Sequenced by immunoSEQ multiplex PCR; TCRdb stores in-frame clones only, minus some. Of about 80,000 clones in the sample, roughly 97% were seen once. The sample taken for sequencing was T cells isolated from PBMCs. All receptors come from a human donor in good health. The conserved cysteine and the conserved F or W are not part of the CDR3 here. The D gene is left open where the match is weak.

D gene | J gene | V gene | CDR3 protein
TRBD1 | TRBJ2-6 | TRBV11-3 | ASSRGQGFSGANVLT
TRBD1 | TRBJ2-1 | TRBV11-2 | ASSLGTGGNGNEQF
. | TRBJ2-7 | TRBV10-1 | ASSAGAGISYEQY
. | TRBJ2-3 | TRBV10-1 | ASMGPSTDTQY
. | TRBJ2-3 | TRBV5-4 | ASSFSPDGVTDTQY
. | TRBJ2-4 | TRBV5-1 | ASRKPMEGNIQY
TRBD2 | TRBJ2-1 | TRBV2 | ASPPAGTSGDLFDEQF
. | TRBJ2-7 | TRBV7-2 | ASSSPFRSSYEQY
. | TRBJ1-2 | TRBV28 | ASSLLEQGPRYGYT
. | TRBJ1-3 | TRBV9 | ASSRPVSGNTIY
TRBD2 | TRBJ2-3 | TRBV7-9 | ASSPGTSGRGTF
TRBD1 | TRBJ2-3 | TRBV15 | ATSRQQGAITDTQY
TRBD1 | TRBJ2-3 | TRBV5-1 | ASSGQGTDTQY
. | TRBJ1-5 | TRBV9 | ASSGSTVSNQPQH
TRBD2 | TRBJ2-7 | TRBV11-3 | ASSLRSGGLDEQY
. | TRBJ2-5 | TRBV5-4 | ASSLAPPETQY
TRBD1 | TRBJ2-5 | TRBV7-9 | ASSTLTGHLVEETQY
. | TRBJ1-5 | TRBV11-2 | ASSSLRGGSNQPQH
. | TRBJ2-5 | TRBV11-2 | ATRRLGGGGAETQY
. | TRBJ1-6 | TRBV29-1 | SVQVNRVGSPLH
TRBD2 | TRBJ2-5 | TRBV5-1 | ASSLATGLAGGTAETQY
TRBD2 | TRBJ2-6 | TRBV27 | ASSSQSAGVFPGANVLT
. | TRBJ1-1 | TRBV28 | ASSLRSRDAF
TRBD2 | TRBJ2-3 | TRBV19 | ASSMRTSGKNFKTDTQY
. | TRBJ2-5 | TRBV5-1 | ASSLLAVQETQY
. | TRBJ1-3 | TRBV28 | ASSLFVGGSGNTIY
TRBD2 | TRBJ2-2 | TRBV27 | ASSFGTSRTGELF
TRBD2 | TRBJ2-6 | TRBV9 | ASRRGDSGANVLT
TRBD1 | TRBJ1-5 | TRBV28 | ASSVTGGSQPQH
. | TRBJ1-1 | TRBV11-2 | ASSSDRLNTEAF
TRBD1 | TRBJ2-7 | TRBV6-1 | ASRVGTDFSYEQY
TRBD1 | TRBJ1-1 | TRBV9 | ASSGTGTALSEAF
TRBD1 | TRBJ2-3 | TRBV5-1 | ASSTGDRGISDTQY
TRBD1 | TRBJ2-3 | TRBV5-1 | ASSPGQGTDTQY
TRBD1 | TRBJ2-3 | TRBV5-6 | ASSLLSVVGGVSTDTQY
TRBD1 | TRBJ1-1 | TRBV9 | ASSLGGVGTEAF
TRBD2 | TRBJ2-5 | TRBV9 | ASSPRLAPETQY
TRBD2 | TRBJ2-3 | TRBV7-8 | ASSSSGTSGSRPTDTQY
. | TRBJ2-1 | TRBV27 | ASSAITTFYNEQF
. | TRBJ1-3 | TRBV13 | ASSFGQNSGNTIY
. | TRBJ2-7 | TRBV4-1 | ASSQGGTYEQY
. | TRBJ2-2 | TRBV15 | ATSRDEQGGVGTLGELF
. | TRBJ2-1 | TRBV10-1 | ASSGQVSVNEQF
TRBD1 | TRBJ1-1 | TRBV7-6 | ASSSGTGANTEAF
. | TRBJ1-5 | TRBV30 | AWSVRGNQPQH
. | TRBJ1-6 | TRBV19 | ASSVTVIGPLH
TRBD2 | TRBJ2-1 | TRBV7-9 | ASSWTALTSGGGQF
TRBD1 | TRBJ2-1 | TRBV10-1 | ASSEVRGNEQF
. | TRBJ1-1 | TRBV6-6 | ASSYQGLNTEAF
. | TRBJ1-2 | TRBV7-9 | ASTLGRGIYGYT
TRBD2 | TRBJ2-3 | TRBV11-3 | ASSLRLAGDSDTQY
TRBD1 | TRBJ1-1 | TRBV10-1 | ASRGTGTEAF
. | TRBJ2-7 | TRBV11-2 | ASSSPMRSSYEQY
TRBD2 | TRBJ2-1 | TRBV19 | ASSPDSGRINNEQF